This T cell receptor beta chain is from a study of shared T cell receptors in the human thymus. Repertoires were generated with immunoSEQ multiplex PCR, while TCRdb's copy carries only in-frame clones and drops some. Counted here are roughly 710,000 clones, approximately 83% occurring once; the ten biggest clones make up 0.0095% to 0.013%. CDR3 length: 16 amino acids. Looked up from germline, CDR1 is MNHEY and CDR2 is SVGAGI. Germline trimming cut 2 bases from V and 0 bases from J; bases unmatched to any gene: 4. Another study also made use of these data, one on human thymus T cells.

Material: thymocytes. V gene TRBV6-5 combines with J gene TRBJ2-1; TRBD2 agrees at 7 bases. The sequence derives from a girl under two years old with a congenital heart defect. The CDR3 nucleotides are TGTGCCAGCAGTTACAGGCGGGGGAGCTCCTACAATGAGCAGTTCTTC. It yields the protein CASSYRRGSSYNEQFF.